The clone carrying this T cell receptor beta chain was seen only a few times. What it recognizes is unknown. CD25-based Treg depletion was applied to purified naive CD4+ T cells. Overall study results and limits: Tumor-infiltrating Treg TCR alpha and beta sequences overlapped most with tumor naive CD4+ T cells, then blood naive. In terms of TCR gene usage, tumor memory CD4+ T cells clustered together with blood and lymph node memory CD4+ cells, as well as with lymph node naive CD4+ cells.

V lost 5 bases to trimming and J lost 5 bases; unmatched junction nucleotides: 7. CDR3 length: 14 amino acids. In germline, CDR1 is SGHTA, CDR2 FQGTGA. After constant-region reverse-primer amplification, full-length variable regions underwent semi-nested PCR with Nested Universal Primer A. TCRdb reanalysed the 5' RACE reads using MiXCR and keeps one entry per CDR3 protein. The table includes nearly 40,000 distinct CDR3 sequences, 18% detected once. The sequenced sample was naive CD4+ T cells sorted from a lymph node. Subset denoted: naive CD4+ T cells, CD4+CD45RA+CD25-. The source is a female donor with breast cancer. This chain uses TRBV7-3 with TRBJ2-7; 9 bases map to TRBD2. The CDR3 sequence is CASSVAGASHEQYF. CDR3 coding DNA: TGTGCCAGCAGCGTAGCGGGAGCATCCCACGAGCAGTACTTC.